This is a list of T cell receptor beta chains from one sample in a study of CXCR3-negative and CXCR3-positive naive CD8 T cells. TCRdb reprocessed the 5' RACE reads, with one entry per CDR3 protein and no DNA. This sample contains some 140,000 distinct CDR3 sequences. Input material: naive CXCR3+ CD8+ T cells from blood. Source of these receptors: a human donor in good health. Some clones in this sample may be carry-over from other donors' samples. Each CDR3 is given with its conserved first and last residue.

CDR3 protein: CSALGTSGPSSYEQYF
J gene: TRBJ2-7
V gene: TRBV20-1

CDR3 protein: CASSYPGWNGYTF
J gene: TRBJ1-2
V gene: TRBV27

CDR3 protein: CASSHRTSGKTYEQYF
J gene: TRBJ2-7
V gene: TRBV27

CDR3 protein: CASSSAGGSGETQYF
J gene: TRBJ2-5
V gene: TRBV11-2

CDR3 protein: CASSSSGISYEQYF
J gene: TRBJ2-7
V gene: TRBV4-2

CDR3 protein: CSGGTAREQYF
J gene: TRBJ2-7
V gene: TRBV29-1

CDR3 protein: CASSWTAEAFF
J gene: TRBJ1-1
V gene: TRBV5-5

CDR3 protein: CASSFSFGVYEQYF
J gene: TRBJ2-7
V gene: TRBV12-3/TRBV12-4

CDR3 protein: CSVDPSTNYGYTF
J gene: TRBJ1-2
V gene: TRBV29-1

CDR3 protein: CASSFRGRMTETQYF
J gene: TRBJ2-5
V gene: TRBV28

CDR3 protein: CASSQEPGPPVLEQFF
J gene: TRBJ2-1
V gene: TRBV3-1

CDR3 protein: CASSLGAGGPETQYF
J gene: TRBJ2-5
V gene: TRBV7-2

CDR3 protein: CSARDRGFTYNEQFF
J gene: TRBJ2-1
V gene: TRBV20-1

CDR3 protein: CASTPQGIENIQYF
J gene: TRBJ2-4
V gene: TRBV7-9

CDR3 protein: CASSPPAPDRAEYAEAFF
J gene: TRBJ1-1
V gene: TRBV18

CDR3 protein: CASSEYPGTVMNTEAFF
J gene: TRBJ1-1
V gene: TRBV6-2/TRBV6-3

CDR3 protein: CASSPSGYEQYF
J gene: TRBJ2-7
V gene: TRBV4-1

CDR3 protein: CASRQTGGVGETQYF
J gene: TRBJ2-5
V gene: TRBV12-3/TRBV12-4

CDR3 protein: CASSLSGKEEQFF
J gene: TRBJ2-1
V gene: TRBV7-7